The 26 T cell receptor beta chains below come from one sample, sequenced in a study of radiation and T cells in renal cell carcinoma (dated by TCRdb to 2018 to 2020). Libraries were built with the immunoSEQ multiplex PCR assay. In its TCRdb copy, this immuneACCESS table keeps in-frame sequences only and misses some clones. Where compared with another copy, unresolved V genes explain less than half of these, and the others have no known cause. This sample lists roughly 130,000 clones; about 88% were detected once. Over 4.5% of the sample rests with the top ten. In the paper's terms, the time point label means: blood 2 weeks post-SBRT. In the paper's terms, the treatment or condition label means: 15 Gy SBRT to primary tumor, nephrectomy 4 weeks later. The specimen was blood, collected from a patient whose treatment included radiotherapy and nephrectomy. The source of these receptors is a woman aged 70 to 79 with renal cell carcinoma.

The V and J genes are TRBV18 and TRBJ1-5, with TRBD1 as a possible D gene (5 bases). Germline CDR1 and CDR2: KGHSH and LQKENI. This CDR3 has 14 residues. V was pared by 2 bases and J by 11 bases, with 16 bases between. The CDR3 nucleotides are TGTGCCAGCTCACCATTAGACAGTGGAGGGTCCCAGCATTTT. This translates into CASSPLDSGGSQHF.

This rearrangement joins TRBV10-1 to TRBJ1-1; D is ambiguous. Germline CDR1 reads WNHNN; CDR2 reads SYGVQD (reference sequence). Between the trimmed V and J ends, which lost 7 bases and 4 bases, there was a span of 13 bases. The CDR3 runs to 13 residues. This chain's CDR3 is CASTMDQCTEAFF. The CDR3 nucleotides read TGCGCCAGCACTATGGACCAGTGCACTGAAGCTTTCTTT.

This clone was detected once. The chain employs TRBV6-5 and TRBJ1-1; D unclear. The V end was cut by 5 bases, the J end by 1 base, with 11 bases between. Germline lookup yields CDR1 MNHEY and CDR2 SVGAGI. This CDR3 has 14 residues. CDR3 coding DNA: TGTGCCAGCAGTACCCGGGCTTCGAACACTGAAGCTTTCTTT. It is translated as CASSTRASNTEAFF.

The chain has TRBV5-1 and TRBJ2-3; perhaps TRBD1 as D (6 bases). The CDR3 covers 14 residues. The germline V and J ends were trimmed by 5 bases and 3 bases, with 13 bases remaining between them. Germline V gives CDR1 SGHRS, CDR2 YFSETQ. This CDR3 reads CASRGHKGTDTQYF. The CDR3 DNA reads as TGCGCCAGCAGGGGACATAAGGGGACAGATACGCAGTATTTT.

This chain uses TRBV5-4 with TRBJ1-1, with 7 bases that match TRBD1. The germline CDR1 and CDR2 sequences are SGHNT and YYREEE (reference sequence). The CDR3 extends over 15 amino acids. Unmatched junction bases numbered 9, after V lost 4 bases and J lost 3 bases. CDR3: CASSPGTDKDTEAFF. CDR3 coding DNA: TGTGCCAGCAGCCCTGGGACAGACAAGGACACTGAAGCTTTCTTT.

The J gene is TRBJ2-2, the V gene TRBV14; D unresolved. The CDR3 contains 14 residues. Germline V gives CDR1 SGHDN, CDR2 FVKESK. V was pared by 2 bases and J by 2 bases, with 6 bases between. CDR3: CASSQFVNTGELFF. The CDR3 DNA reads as TGTGCCAGCAGCCAATTCGTTAACACCGGGGAGCTGTTTTTT.

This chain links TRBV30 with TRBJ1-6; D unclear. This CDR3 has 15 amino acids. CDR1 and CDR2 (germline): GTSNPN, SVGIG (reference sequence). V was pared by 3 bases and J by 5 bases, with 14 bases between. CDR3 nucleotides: TGTGCCTGGAGACCTCCCGGGAGTCATAATTCACCCCTCCACTTT. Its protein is CAWRPPGSHNSPLHF.

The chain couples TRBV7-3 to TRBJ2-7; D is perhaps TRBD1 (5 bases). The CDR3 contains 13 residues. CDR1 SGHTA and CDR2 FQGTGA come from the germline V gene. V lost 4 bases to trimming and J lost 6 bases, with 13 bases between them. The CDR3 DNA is TGTGCCAGCAGCTCCCCTACAAGGGGCGAGCAGTACTTC. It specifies CASSSPTRGEQYF.

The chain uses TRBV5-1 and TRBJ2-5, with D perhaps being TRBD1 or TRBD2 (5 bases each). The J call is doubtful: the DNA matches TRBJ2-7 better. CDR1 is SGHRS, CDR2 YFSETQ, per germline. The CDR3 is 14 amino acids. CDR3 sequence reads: CASSLAGTSYEQYF. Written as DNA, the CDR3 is TGCGCCAGCAGCTTGGCAGGGACCTCCTACGAGCAGTACTTC.

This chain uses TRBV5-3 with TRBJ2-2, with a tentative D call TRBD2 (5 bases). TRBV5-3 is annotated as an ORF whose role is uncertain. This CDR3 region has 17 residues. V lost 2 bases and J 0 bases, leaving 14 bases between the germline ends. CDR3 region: CARSFLAFLPNTGELFF. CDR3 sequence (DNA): TGTGCCAGAAGCTTCCTAGCCTTCCTTCCGAACACCGGGGAGCTGTTTTTT.

CDR3 bases: TGTGCCAGTAGTGTTAGCGGGGCATCCTACGAGCAGTACTTC. It encodes CASSVSGASYEQYF. The chain links TRBV19 to TRBJ2-7, with 8 nucleotides matching TRBD2. J gave up 1 base and V 5 bases, and 4 bases lay outside the gene matches. Germline V CDR1 and CDR2: LNHDA, SQIVND (reference sequence). The CDR3 totals 14 residues.

The CDR3 DNA reads as TGTGCCAGCAGCGAGCCCAGGGGGCGAACTGGAAACACCATATATTTT. Translated: CASSEPRGRTGNTIYF. This chain uses TRBV7-2 with TRBJ1-3, with 8 bases that match TRBD1. The germline gives CDR1 SGHTA, CDR2 FQGNSA. The CDR3 has 16 amino acids. V gave up 5 bases and J gave up 2 bases; unmatched junction bases: 8. The variable domain in full, with the rest retrieved from reference TRBV7-2 and TRBJ1-3, is GAGVSQSPSNKVTEKGKDVELRCDPISGHTALYWYRQSLGQGLEFLIYFQGNSAPDKSGLPSDRFSAERTGGSVSTLTIQRTQQEDSAVYLCASSEPRGRTGNTIYFGEGSWLTVV.

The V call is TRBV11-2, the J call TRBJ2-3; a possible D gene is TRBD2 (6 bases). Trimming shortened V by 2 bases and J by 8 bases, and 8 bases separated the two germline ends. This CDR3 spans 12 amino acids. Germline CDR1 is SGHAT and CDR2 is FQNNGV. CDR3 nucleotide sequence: TGTGCCAGCAGCTTATACGGGAGTACGCAGTATTTT. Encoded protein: CASSLYGSTQYF.

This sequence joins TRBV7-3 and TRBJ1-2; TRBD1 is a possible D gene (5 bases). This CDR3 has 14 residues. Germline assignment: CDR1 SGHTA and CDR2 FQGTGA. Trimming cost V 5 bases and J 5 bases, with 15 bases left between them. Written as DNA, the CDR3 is TGTGCCAGCAGCCGACTCGGGACGGCATATGGCTACACCTTC. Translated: CASSRLGTAYGYTF.

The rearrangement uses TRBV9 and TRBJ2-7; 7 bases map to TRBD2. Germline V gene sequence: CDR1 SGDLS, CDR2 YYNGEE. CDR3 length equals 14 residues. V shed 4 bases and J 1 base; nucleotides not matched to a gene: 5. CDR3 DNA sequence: TGTGCCAGCAGCCCCACGGGGGGATCCTACGAGCAGTACTTC. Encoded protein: CASSPTGGSYEQYF. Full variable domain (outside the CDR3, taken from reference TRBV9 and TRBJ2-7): DSGVTQTPKHLITATGQRVTLRCSPRSGDLSVYWYQQSLDQGLQFLIQYYNGEERAKGNILERFSAQQFPDLHSELNLSSLELGDSALYFCASSPTGGSYEQYFGPGTRLTVT.

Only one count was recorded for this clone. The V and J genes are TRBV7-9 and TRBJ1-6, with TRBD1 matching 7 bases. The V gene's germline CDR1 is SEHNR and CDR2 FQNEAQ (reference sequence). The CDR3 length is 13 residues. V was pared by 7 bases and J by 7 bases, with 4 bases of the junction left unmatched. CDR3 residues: CASTLQGNSPLHF. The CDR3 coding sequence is TGTGCCAGCACCCTACAGGGGAATTCACCCCTCCACTTT.

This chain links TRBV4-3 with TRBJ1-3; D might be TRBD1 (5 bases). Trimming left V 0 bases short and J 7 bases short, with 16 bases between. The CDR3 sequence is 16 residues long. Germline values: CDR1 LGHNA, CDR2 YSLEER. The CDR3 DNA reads TGCGCCAGCAGCCAAGACCCACAGCTCACAGGCAACACCATATATTTT. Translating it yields CASSQDPQLTGNTIYF.

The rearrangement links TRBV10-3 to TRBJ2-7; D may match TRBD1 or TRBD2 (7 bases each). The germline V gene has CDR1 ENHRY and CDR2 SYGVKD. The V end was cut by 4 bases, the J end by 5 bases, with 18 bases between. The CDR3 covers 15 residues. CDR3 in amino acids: CAISGPAGGVDEQYF. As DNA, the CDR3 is TGTGCCATCAGTGGCCCGGCAGGGGGGGTCGACGAGCAGTACTTC.

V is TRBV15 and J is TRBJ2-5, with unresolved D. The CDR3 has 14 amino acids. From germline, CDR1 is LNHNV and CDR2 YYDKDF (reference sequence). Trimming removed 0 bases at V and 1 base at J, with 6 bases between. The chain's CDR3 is CATSRDRFQETQYF. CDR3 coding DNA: TGTGCCACCAGCAGAGATAGGTTCCAAGAGACCCAGTACTTC.

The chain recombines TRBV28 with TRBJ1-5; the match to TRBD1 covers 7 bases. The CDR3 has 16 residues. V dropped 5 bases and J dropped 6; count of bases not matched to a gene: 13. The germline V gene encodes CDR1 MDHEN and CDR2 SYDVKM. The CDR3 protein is CASSPDRAGDAQPQHF. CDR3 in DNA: TGTGCCAGCAGTCCCGACAGGGCGGGTGATGCTCAGCCCCAGCATTTT.

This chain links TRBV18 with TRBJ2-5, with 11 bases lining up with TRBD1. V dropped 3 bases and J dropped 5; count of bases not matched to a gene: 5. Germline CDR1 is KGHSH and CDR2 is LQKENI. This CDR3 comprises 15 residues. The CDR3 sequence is CASSPDRGRFETQYF. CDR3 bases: TGTGCCAGCTCACCGGACAGGGGGCGCTTTGAGACCCAGTACTTC.

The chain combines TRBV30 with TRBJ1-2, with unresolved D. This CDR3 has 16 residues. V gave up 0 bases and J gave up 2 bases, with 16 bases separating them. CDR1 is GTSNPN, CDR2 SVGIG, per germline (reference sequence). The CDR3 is CAWSVSLSRGNYGYTF. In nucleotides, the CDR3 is TGTGCCTGGAGTGTGAGCTTGTCGAGAGGGAACTATGGCTACACCTTC.

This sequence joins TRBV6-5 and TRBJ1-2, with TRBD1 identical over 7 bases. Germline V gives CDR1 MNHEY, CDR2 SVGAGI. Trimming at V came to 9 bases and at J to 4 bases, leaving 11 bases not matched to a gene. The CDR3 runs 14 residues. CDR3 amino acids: CASRARDSFYGYTF. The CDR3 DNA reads TGTGCCAGTCGGGCCCGGGACAGCTTCTATGGCTACACCTTC.

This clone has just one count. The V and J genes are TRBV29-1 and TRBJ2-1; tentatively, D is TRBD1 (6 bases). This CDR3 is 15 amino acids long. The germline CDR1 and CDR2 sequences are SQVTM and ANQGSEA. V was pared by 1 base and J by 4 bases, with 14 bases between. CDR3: CSVEGTEGFYNEQFF. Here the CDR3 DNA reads TGCAGCGTTGAAGGGACAGAGGGTTTTTACAATGAGCAGTTCTTC.

Here the CDR3 reads CASSQDPGRDTQYF. The CDR3 DNA follows: TGCGCCAGCAGCCAAGATCCCGGACGAGATACGCAGTATTTT. The gene calls are TRBV4-3 and TRBJ2-3; no clear D gene. The CDR3 extends over 14 amino acids. CDR1 and CDR2 (germline): LGHNA, YSLEER. Trimming left V 0 bases short and J 5 bases short, with 9 bases between.

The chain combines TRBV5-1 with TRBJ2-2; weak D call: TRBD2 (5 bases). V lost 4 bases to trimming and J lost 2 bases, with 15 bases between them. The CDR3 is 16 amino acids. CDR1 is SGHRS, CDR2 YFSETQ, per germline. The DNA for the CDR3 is TGCGCCAGCAGCCCCCCCGGACTTACTAACACCGGGGAGCTGTTTTTT. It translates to CASSPPGLTNTGELFF.